The clone carrying this T cell receptor (beta chain) was recorded a few times. Antigen specificity is unknown. The use of a sample-barcoded 5' primer and a J-beta primer mix characterized a second PCR of about 7 to 12 cycles. TCRdb re-analysed the 5' RACE reads in MiXCR, keeping a single row per CDR3 protein. The data show 1.5 million to 1.8 million distinct CDR3 sequences, about 45% seen once. Germline V gene sequence: CDR1 MNHEY, CDR2 SVGEGT. The CDR3 extends over 15 amino acids. V shed 5 bases, J shed 8 bases, and the junction held 9 bases outside the gene matches. This entry comes from a study of blood T cells in healthy people across ages. Study-level points and caveats: Estimates drawn from one million T cells were deemed to understate diversity.

The clonotype was recovered from a woman aged 18-29 years in good health. The sample taken for sequencing was blood. J is TRBJ2-1 and V is TRBV6-2 or TRBV6-3; the match to TRBD1 covers 10 bases. This CDR3 reads CASSQQDRGHHEQFF. The CDR3 DNA reads as TGTGCCAGCAGTCAGCAAGACAGGGGGCATCATGAGCAGTTCTTC.